This is a list of T cell receptor beta chains from one sample in a study of T cell responses to AZD1222 COVID-19 vaccine. Data came from immunoSEQ multiplex PCR; TCRdb stores just in-frame clones and leaves some out. The table records about 140,000 clones, 88% of them present only once. The sample consisted of peripheral blood, taken 28 days after the second AZD1222 dose. The receptors come from an adult who received the AZD1222 COVID-19 vaccine. The CDR3 runs from the conserved cysteine through the conserved F or W. D genes are given only for firm matches. For some rows the clone size is stated as once, few or many, or as a class when expanded; others skip it.

v_call	clone_size	d_call	j_call	cdr3_aa	cdr3_nt
TRBV29-1	-	TRBD2	TRBJ2-1	CSVGTSGVNEQFF	TGCAGCGTGGGGACTAGCGGGGTTAATGAGCAGTTCTTC
TRBV9	-	TRBD2	TRBJ2-2	CASSVLAGYTGELFF	TGTGCCAGCAGCGTACTAGCGGGCTACACCGGGGAGCTGTTTTTT
TRBV30	-	TRBD1	TRBJ1-4	CAWKLTGGGEKLFF	TGTGCCTGGAAACTAACAGGGGGCGGAGAAAAACTGTTTTTT
TRBV9	-	-	TRBJ2-2	CASSVVGWGVTGELFF	TGTGCCAGCAGCGTAGTAGGATGGGGGGTCACCGGGGAGCTGTTTTTT
TRBV27	-	-	TRBJ2-3	CASSVESLGTQYF	TGTGCCAGCAGTGTAGAGAGTTTGGGTACGCAGTATTTT
TRBV7-2	-	-	TRBJ2-3	CASSSEYTQYF	TGTGCCAGCAGCTCGGAATATACGCAGTATTTT
TRBV27	-	TRBD2	TRBJ2-1	CASSTSGVYNEQFF	TGTGCCAGCAGTACTAGCGGCGTCTACAATGAGCAGTTCTTC
TRBV7-2	-	-	TRBJ2-7	CASNPSQGYEQYF	TGTGCCAGCAATCCGAGTCAGGGCTACGAGCAGTACTTC
TRBV18	few	TRBD1	TRBJ1-2	CASSLDIPTGYSGYTF	TGTGCCAGCTCACTAGATATCCCGACAGGGTACTCTGGCTACACCTTC
TRBV7-9	once	-	TRBJ2-1	CASSLLDKQFF	TGTGCCAGCAGCTTATTAGATAAGCAGTTCTTC
TRBV7-2	-	-	TRBJ1-5	CASSLNGQPQHF	TGTGCCAGCAGCTTAAACGGTCAGCCCCAGCATTTT
TRBV11-2	-	TRBD2	TRBJ2-3	CASSLTSGGARVFTDTQYF	TGTGCCAGCAGCTTAACTAGCGGGGGGGCCAGGGTCTTCACAGATACGCAGTATTTT
TRBV7-8	-	TRBD2	TRBJ2-3	CASSVGTSGGVDTQYF	TGTGCCAGCAGCGTGGGGACTAGCGGGGGTGTGGATACGCAGTATTTT
TRBV5-1	-	-	TRBJ1-1	CASSGGWQASGNTEAFF	TGCGCCAGCAGCGGAGGGTGGCAGGCTAGTGGCAACACTGAAGCTTTCTTT
TRBV7-9	-	-	TRBJ1-4	CATSPGGGGEKLFF	TGTGCCACCTCGCCGGGGGGAGGTGGAGAAAAACTGTTTTTT
TRBV5-1	-	TRBD1	TRBJ2-3	CASTGQGGITDTQYF	TGCGCCAGCACCGGACAGGGGGGAATCACAGATACGCAGTATTTT
TRBV27	-	-	TRBJ2-5	CASSFTGETQYF	TGTGCCAGCAGTTTTACGGGAGAGACCCAGTACTTC
TRBV7-8	-	-	TRBJ1-6	CASSLEGGSPLHF	TGTGCCAGCAGCTTAGAAGGAGGCTCACCCCTCCACTTT
TRBV28	-	-	TRBJ1-5	CASSLQRLGPQHF	TGTGCCAGCAGTCTACAGCGATTGGGGCCCCAGCATTTT
TRBV4-2	-	-	TRBJ1-5	CASTQEYAPFPGFGQPQHF	TGTGCCAGCACACAAGAGTATGCCCCTTTTCCAGGGTTCGGACAGCCCCAGCATTTT
TRBV18	-	-	TRBJ2-1	CASSPLPGTETLGEQFF	TGTGCCAGCTCACCACTCCCGGGGACTGAAACGCTCGGTGAGCAGTTCTTC
TRBV4-2	-	-	TRBJ1-2	CASSPEGLGARAYTF	TGTGCCAGCAGCCCCGAAGGTCTGGGGGCGAGGGCCTACACCTTC
TRBV27	-	-	TRBJ2-3	CASSMGLPRDTQYF	TGTGCCAGCAGTATGGGACTCCCCCGTGATACGCAGTATTTT
TRBV5-4	-	-	TRBJ1-3	CASSFQGGDTIYF	TGTGCCAGCAGCTTCCAGGGAGGGGACACCATATATTTT
TRBV7-2	-	-	TRBJ2-3	CASSLSRDYTDTQYF	TGTGCCAGCAGCTTAAGTCGCGACTACACAGATACGCAGTATTTT
TRBV5-1	-	-	TRBJ2-3	CASSLRVGSTDTQYF	TGCGCCAGCAGCTTAAGGGTTGGCAGCACAGATACGCAGTATTTT
TRBV14	-	TRBD2	TRBJ2-3	CASSQDLTSARTDTQYF	TGTGCCAGCAGCCAAGATTTAACTAGCGCCCGCACAGATACGCAGTATTTT
TRBV2	-	TRBD2	TRBJ2-2	CASHLAGDAGELFF	TGTGCCAGCCACTTAGCGGGGGACGCCGGGGAGCTGTTTTTT
TRBV28	once	-	TRBJ2-5	CASSPSGSETQYF	TGTGCCAGCAGTCCCTCGGGCTCAGAGACCCAGTACTTC
TRBV7-2	-	-	TRBJ1-4	CASSSRGLDEKLFF	TGTGCCAGCAGCTCCCGGGGGCTGGATGAAAAACTGTTTTTT
TRBV7-8	-	TRBD2	TRBJ2-3	CASSLFVTSGASTDTQYF	TGTGCCAGCAGCTTATTCGTAACTAGCGGGGCTAGCACAGATACGCAGTATTTT
TRBV30	-	-	TRBJ1-3	CAWRERPTLNTIYF	TGTGCCTGGAGGGAGCGGCCGACATTGAACACCATATATTTT
TRBV9	-	-	TRBJ2-5	CASSVAGRLALGETQYF	TGTGCCAGCAGCGTAGCTGGGAGGCTAGCATTAGGAGAGACCCAGTACTTC
TRBV28	once	TRBD1	TRBJ2-7	CASRPGTDYEQYF	TGTGCCAGCAGACCCGGGACAGACTACGAGCAGTACTTC
TRBV10-3	-	TRBD2	TRBJ2-3	CAISELGTSTQYF	TGTGCCATCAGTGAGCTCGGGACTAGTACGCAGTATTTT
TRBV15	-	-	TRBJ1-4	CATGRGQESEKLFF	TGTGCCACGGGGAGAGGGCAAGAGAGTGAAAAACTGTTTTTT
TRBV12-3/TRBV12-4	-	-	TRBJ2-2	CASSFKGTGELFF	TGTGCCAGCAGTTTCAAGGGCACCGGGGAGCTGTTTTTT
TRBV29-1	-	-	TRBJ1-2	CSSSGQGSYGYTF	TGCAGCTCCTCGGGGCAGGGGTCCTATGGCTACACCTTC
TRBV5-1	-	-	TRBJ2-2	CASSGTLRGNTGELFF	TGCGCCAGCAGCGGAACCTTGAGAGGGAACACCGGGGAGCTGTTTTTT
TRBV28	once	TRBD1	TRBJ1-5	CASSSPKYRDRWILGSNQPQHF	TGTGCCAGCAGTTCGCCAAAATACCGGGACAGGTGGATTTTAGGATCAAATCAGCCCCAGCATTTT